Below are 18 T cell receptor beta chains sequenced from a single sample in a study of blood T cell repertoires in COVID-19. Measured with immunoSEQ multiplex PCR; TCRdb has only the in-frame clones, and not every one. Of 200,000 to 250,000 clones in the sample, around 85% were seen once. What was sequenced was peripheral blood. The receptor set was obtained from a man aged 55 to 70 with acute or convalescent COVID-19.

The rearrangement joins TRBV3-1 (or the pseudogene TRBV3-2) to TRBJ1-1; D is undetermined. This CDR3 is 15 amino acids long. V dropped 4 bases and J dropped 1 base, with 13 bases sitting between them. Looked up from germline, CDR1 is LGHDT and CDR2 is YNNKEL (reference sequence). CDR3 loop: CASSPFSGENTEAFF. In DNA form, the CDR3 reads TGTGCCAGCAGCCCTTTCAGTGGAGAGAACACTGAAGCTTTCTTT.

V is TRBV29-1 and J is TRBJ2-1; maybe TRBD1 (5 bases). The CDR3 sequence is 11 residues long. V was shortened by 6 bases and J by 4 bases, with 7 bases between the two germline ends. CDR1 SQVTM and CDR2 ANQGSEA come from the germline V gene. CDR3 coding DNA: TGCAGCGTCCAGGGTTACAATGAGCAGTTCTTC. Translated, it gives CSVQGYNEQFF.

This rearrangement joins TRBV5-1 to TRBJ1-2; TRBD1 matches at 7 bases. V lost 5 bases to trimming and J lost 6 bases; unmatched junction nucleotides: 7. Germline CDR1 and CDR2: SGHRS and YFSETQ. The CDR3 covers 13 residues. The CDR3 sequence: CASRQGIRDGYTF. CDR3 coding DNA: TGCGCCAGCAGACAGGGGATTCGGGATGGCTACACCTTC.

The chain carries TRBV27 and TRBJ1-5; 7 bases agree with TRBD1. J lost 3 bases, V lost 5 bases, and 7 bases had no gene match. The V gene's germline CDR1 is MNHEY and CDR2 SMNVEV (reference sequence). The CDR3 has 15 amino acids. The CDR3 DNA is TGTGCCAGCAGTCGTAACAGGGGTTCCAATCAGCCCCAGCATTTT. It encodes CASSRNRGSNQPQHF.

This chain joins TRBV14 and TRBJ2-7; TRBD2 is a possible D gene (7 bases). Germline CDR1 reads SGHDN; CDR2 reads FVKESK. The germline V and J ends were trimmed by 4 bases and 4 bases, with 11 bases remaining between them. This CDR3 has 13 amino acids. In nucleotides, the CDR3 is TGTGCCAGCAGCCTTAGGGGGGGGTACGAGCAGTACTTC. Its translation is CASSLRGGYEQYF.

The V and J genes are TRBV6-2 or TRBV6-3 and TRBJ2-2; possible D gene TRBD2, 6 bases. Trimming took 5 bases from V and 1 from J, leaving 11 bases between them. The CDR3 covers 15 residues. From germline, CDR1 is MNHEY and CDR2 SVGEGT. CDR3 sequence: CASSGISGNTGELFF. The CDR3 DNA reads as TGTGCCAGCAGTGGGATTAGCGGGAACACCGGGGAGCTGTTTTTT.

This chain uses TRBV18 with TRBJ1-1; a weak D match, TRBD1 (6 bases). Trimming cost V 3 bases and J 4 bases, with 15 bases left between them. CDR1 KGHSH and CDR2 LQKENI come from the germline V gene. This CDR3 is 15 amino acids long. CDR3 in amino acids: CASSPTPSRGTEAFF. In nucleotides, the CDR3 is TGTGCCAGCTCACCCACCCCCAGCAGGGGCACTGAAGCTTTCTTT.

This clone was seen a handful of times. V usage is TRBV6-5 and J usage is TRBJ1-1; D is uncertain. This CDR3 spans 11 amino acids. Germline V gives CDR1 MNHEY, CDR2 SVGAGI. The ends were cut back, 4 bases at V and 8 bases at J, with 8 bases in the middle. Written as DNA, the CDR3 is TGTGCCAGCAGTTCCCAGAAAGAAGCTTTCTTT. This sequence encodes CASSSQKEAFF.

The rearrangement links TRBV7-2 to TRBJ2-1; the match to TRBD2 covers 12 bases. The CDR3 is 17 residues long. V lost 1 base and J lost 7; bases outside the gene matches: 8. Germline V gene lookup returns CDR1 SGHTA and CDR2 FQGNSA. The CDR3: CASSLGLAGVSRNEQFF. Here the CDR3 DNA reads TGTGCCAGCAGCTTAGGACTAGCGGGAGTCAGTAGAAATGAGCAGTTCTTC. Combining the CDR3 with reference TRBV7-2 and TRBJ2-1 gives the whole variable domain GAGVSQSPSNKVTEKGKDVELRCDPISGHTALYWYRQSLGQGLEFLIYFQGNSAPDKSGLPSDRFSAERTGGSVSTLTIQRTQQEDSAVYLCASSLGLAGVSRNEQFFGPGTRLTVL.

The rearrangement uses TRBV27 and TRBJ2-7; 11 bases align to TRBD2. J lost 11 bases, V lost 3 bases, and 6 bases had no gene match. The CDR3 extends over 13 amino acids. Germline V lookup: CDR1 MNHEY, CDR2 SMNVEV (reference sequence). Written as DNA, the CDR3 is TGTGCCAGCAGTTTCGCCACTAGCGGGAGAGAGTACTTC. Amino acid sequence: CASSFATSGREYF.

In nucleotides, the CDR3 is TGTGCCAGCAGCCGGGGACAGGCGGGGACTGAAGCTTTCTTT. Translation: CASSRGQAGTEAFF. The chain couples TRBV7-3 to TRBJ1-1; 8 nucleotides agree with TRBD1. The trim removed 5 bases at V and 5 bases at J, leaving 7 bases unmatched. Germline loops: CDR1 SGHTA, CDR2 FQGTGA. The CDR3 is made up of 14 amino acids. Together with reference TRBV7-3 and TRBJ1-1, the CDR3 gives the full variable domain: GAGVSQTPSNKVTEKGKYVELRCDPISGHTALYWYRQSLGQGPEFLIYFQGTGAADDSGLPNDRFFAVRPEGSVSTLKIQRTERGDSAVYLCASSRGQAGTEAFFGQGTRLTVV.

A word on this clone: This same CDR3 is encoded by further DNA sequences in the sample. The chain joins TRBV11-2 to TRBJ1-1, with 8 bases aligning to TRBD1. The CDR3 totals 13 residues. V lost 3 bases and J lost 4; bases outside the gene matches: 1. From germline, CDR1 is SGHAT and CDR2 FQNNGV. As DNA, the CDR3 is TGTGCCAGCAGCTTTGACAGGGGCACTGAAGCTTTCTTT. Translating it yields CASSFDRGTEAFF.

DNA of the CDR3: TGTGCTAGTGGTTTAGGGGCGAACACTGAAGCTTTCTTT. This codes for CASGLGANTEAFF. This chain connects TRBV12-5 to TRBJ1-1; a possible D gene is TRBD1 (5 bases). Germline V lookup: CDR1 LGHNT, CDR2 FRNRAP. The CDR3 is 13 residues long. V lost 3 bases and J 1 base, leaving 6 bases between the germline ends.

The chain is built from TRBV2 and TRBJ1-4; D not certain. Per the germline V gene, CDR1 is SNHLY and CDR2 is FYNNEI. Trimming took 2 bases from V and 3 from J, leaving 7 bases between them. The CDR3 runs 14 residues. In DNA form, the CDR3 reads TGTGCCAGCAGTGAATTGGGAGCTAATGAAAAACTGTTTTTT. Translation: CASSELGANEKLFF.

This clone was counted only a few times. The V call is TRBV9, the J call TRBJ1-2, with a tentative D call TRBD1 (6 bases). The V gene lost 4 bases and the J gene lost 0 bases, with 16 bases spanning the gap. CDR1 and CDR2 (germline): SGDLS, YYNGEE. The CDR3 contains 16 residues. DNA of the CDR3: TGTGCCAGCAGCACCCGACAGGTCGGGTCTAACTATGGCTACACCTTC. Protein: CASSTRQVGSNYGYTF.

This clone appeared a single time. The CDR3 DNA follows: TGTGCCACCAGTGAGGCGGGGGAGGATACGCAGTATTTT. As protein: CATSEAGEDTQYF. This chain links TRBV24-1 with TRBJ2-3; TRBD2 agrees at 7 bases. From germline, CDR1 is KGHDR and CDR2 SFDVKD. CDR3 length: 13 residues. V dropped 4 bases and J dropped 6; count of bases not matched to a gene: 3.

This chain joins TRBV6-1 and TRBJ1-2; no clear D gene. Germline loops: CDR1 MNHNS, CDR2 SASEGT. The CDR3 has 16 amino acids. Trimming cost V 1 base and J 8 bases, with 20 bases left between them. In DNA form, the CDR3 reads TGTGCCAGCAGTGAAGGGCCGGGAGGCAGTCGAAGGGGCTACACCTTC. Protein: CASSEGPGGSRRGYTF.

This sequence joins TRBV5-1 and TRBJ2-7, with D tentatively TRBD2 (6 bases). The CDR3 totals 17 residues. With 2 bases removed from V and 0 bases from J, the gap between germline ends came to 18 bases. CDR1 is SGHRS, CDR2 YFSETQ, per germline. The CDR3 spells CASSFSLDGRVSYEQYF. In DNA form, the CDR3 reads TGCGCCAGCAGCTTCTCCTTGGACGGGAGAGTCTCCTACGAGCAGTACTTC. Filled out from reference TRBV5-1 and TRBJ2-7, the complete variable domain reads KAGVTQTPRYLIKTRGQQVTLSCSPISGHRSVSWYQQTPGQGLQFLFEYFSETQRNKGNFPGRFSGRQFSNSRSEMNVSTLELGDSALYLCASSFSLDGRVSYEQYFGPGTRLTVT.